The entry below describes one T cell receptor (beta chain). Trimming took off 5 bases at V and 3 bases at J, with 20 bases between the two ends. The CDR3 runs 15 residues. The V gene's germline CDR1 is DFQATT and CDR2 SNEGSKA (reference sequence). The authors made TCR cDNA by 5'RACE template switching, adding a universal primer site and UMIs. One entry per CDR3 protein results from TCRdb running MiXCR on the 5' RACE reads. The data hold about 510,000 distinct CDR3 sequences, with 21% observed a single time. This sample was included in a study of T cells after yellow fever vaccination. Study-level background: Low-cell-number fractions were prepared with SMART-Seq v4 Ultra Low Input.

The material sequenced was PBMCs, taken less than 25 days after the first yellow fever vaccination. This chain links TRBV20-1 with TRBJ2-7; tentatively, D is TRBD1 (7 bases). The receptor was derived from a man between 18 and 35 years old who received the YFV17D yellow fever vaccine. CDR3 coding DNA: TGCAGTGCTTCAGGGGGGAGAGCTTTAAACTACGAGCAGTACGTC. It translates to CSASGGRALNYEQYV.